These 10 T cell receptor beta chains came from one sample sequenced in a study of shared clonotypes between healthy human individuals. TCRdb's table, derived via immunoSEQ multiplex PCR, lists solely in-frame clones and lacks some. The profile shows approximately 650,000 clones, less than 97% of them singletons. Naive CD8 cells comprised CD45RO-negative, CCR7-positively selected cells, excluding terminally differentiated effector memory CD45RA+ cells. The material sequenced was naive CD8+ T cells sorted from blood. These receptors were taken from a woman in her 30s in good health.

The chain is built from TRBV4-1 and TRBJ2-2; D is perhaps TRBD2 (6 bases). Germline loops: CDR1 MGHRA, CDR2 YSYEKL. The germline V and J ends were trimmed by 1 base and 4 bases, with 13 bases remaining between them. The CDR3 is 16 amino acids. The CDR3, as DNA: TGCGCCAGCAGCCAAGTAGGAGGGCTCCGCACCGGGGAGCTGTTTTTT. Translating gives CASSQVGGLRTGELFF.

V and J are TRBV28 and TRBJ2-1; D is undetermined. V was pared by 2 bases and J by 5 bases, with 7 bases between. This CDR3 has 13 amino acids. Germline assignment: CDR1 MDHEN and CDR2 SYDVKM. CDR3: CASSLDPNNEQFF. The CDR3 DNA follows: TGTGCCAGCAGTTTAGACCCAAACAATGAGCAGTTCTTC.

J is TRBJ2-7 and V is TRBV15; a weak D match, TRBD2 (5 bases). Trimming cost V 3 bases and J 6 bases, with 12 bases left between them. The CDR3 has 13 residues. Germline V gene data show CDR1 as LNHNV and CDR2 as YYDKDF (reference sequence). The CDR3 region has the DNA TGTGCCACCAGCAGTGGGAGCCGGGGCGAGCAGTACTTC. Its protein is CATSSGSRGEQYF.

The chain couples TRBV6-5 to TRBJ2-2, with 7 bases fitting TRBD2. The J segment lost 6 bases and the V segment lost 2 bases, leaving 6 bases of the junction unmatched. Germline-derived CDR1 and CDR2 are MNHEY and SVGAGI. The CDR3 spans 15 residues. CDR3 DNA: TGTGCCAGCAGTTACGGGCTAGCGGTTGCCGGGGAGCTGTTTTTT. Its protein is CASSYGLAVAGELFF.

The chain is built from TRBV18 and TRBJ2-7, with 10 positions matching TRBD1. CDR1 KGHSH and CDR2 LQKENI come from the germline V gene. J lost 3 bases, V lost 4 bases, and 3 bases had no gene match. The CDR3 runs to 14 residues. Here the CDR3 reads CASSLRDRGYEQYF. Written as DNA, the CDR3 is TGTGCCAGCTCACTCAGGGACAGGGGCTACGAGCAGTACTTC.

The CDR3 here is CACLGGISYEQYF. The CDR3 DNA is TGTGCCTGCCTGGGCGGTATCTCCTACGAGCAGTACTTC. The rearrangement links TRBV30 to TRBJ2-5; D unresolved. The J call may be wrong; the DNA end is better matched by TRBJ2-7. Germline values: CDR1 GTSNPN, CDR2 SVGIG (reference sequence). The CDR3 totals 13 residues.

The chain joins TRBV2 to TRBJ1-2; no clear D. Trimming stripped 4 bases from V and 4 bases from J, with 16 bases between. CDR3 length: 15 residues. Germline V lookup: CDR1 SNHLY, CDR2 FYNNEI. The CDR3 region is CASSGQSVRSYGYTF. CDR3 bases: TGTGCCAGCAGTGGTCAGTCCGTACGGAGCTATGGCTACACCTTC.

V and J are TRBV11-2 and TRBJ1-1; D not certain. There are 13 residues in the CDR3. V was trimmed by 8 bases and J by 6 bases, leaving 16 bases between them. Germline assignment: CDR1 SGHAT and CDR2 FQNNGV. CDR3 sequence: CASREPSRSEAFF. Here the CDR3 DNA reads TGTGCCAGCCGGGAGCCGTCACGGTCTGAAGCTTTCTTT.

The rearrangement joins TRBV27 to TRBJ1-1; a possible D gene is TRBD1 (6 bases). V lost 7 bases, J lost 3 bases, and 18 bases lay in between. Germline CDR1 MNHEY, CDR2 SMNVEV (reference sequence). The length of the CDR3 is 15 residues. For the CDR3, the DNA is TGTGCCAGCACTCAGGACAGAACAATTTACACTGAAGCTTTCTTT. Translated: CASTQDRTIYTEAFF.

The rearrangement joins TRBV11-2 to TRBJ2-3; D is ambiguous. Trimming removed 1 base at V and 6 bases at J, with 11 bases between. This CDR3 is built from 14 residues. Germline V gene data show CDR1 as SGHAT and CDR2 as FQNNGV. The CDR3 loop is CASSLASPPDTQYF. Here the CDR3 DNA reads TGTGCCAGCAGCTTAGCAAGCCCCCCGGATACGCAGTATTTT.